Included here is one T cell receptor (beta chain) sequence, with context. Its matching antigen is unknown. V lost 5 bases to trimming and J lost 6 bases, with 13 bases between them. Germline V gene data show CDR1 as SEHNR and CDR2 as FQNEAQ (reference sequence). The CDR3 length is 13 residues. Profiling relied on immunoSEQ multiplex PCR, and the TCRdb table lists in-frame clones only, not all of them. The repertoire holds roughly 10,000 clones, with about 68% as singletons. Samples were taken several times over chemoradiotherapy. The sample is drawn from a study of chemoradiotherapy in HPV16-positive cancers. Study findings and constraints: HPV-specific T cells were functionally defined from only a couple of HPV16-positive patients. HPV-responsive T-cell expansion during chemoradiotherapy was linked to improved recurrence-free survival in HPV16-positive patients. During treatment, candidate HPV-specific clones and E7-related motifs expanded in tumor.

The sequence derives from a human donor with HPV-associated anogenital cancer. This sample was obtained from a patient who underwent chemoradiotherapy. The rearrangement links TRBV7-9 to TRBJ1-1; no definite D call. The CDR3 coding sequence is TGTGCCAGCAGCCGGACCGCGTTCGCTGAAGCTTTCTTT. Amino acids: CASSRTAFAEAFF. Full variable domain (missing parts from reference TRBV7-9 and TRBJ1-1): DTGVSQNPRHKITKRGQNVTFRCDPISEHNRLYWYRQTLGQGPEFLTYFQNEAQLEKSRLLSDRFSAERPKGSFSTLEIQRTEQGDSAMYLCASSRTAFAEAFFGQGTRLTVV.